Listed below are T cell receptor beta chains from one sample, sequenced in a study of T cell clusters in autoimmune cytopenias. Each CDR3 protein gets one entry in TCRdb, which reprocessed the multiplex PCR reads and gives no DNA. In total, the table holds around 4,800 distinct CDR3 sequences. This same sample was also part of a study on T cell repertoires in aging, cancer and after chemotherapy.

Sequences were obtained from peripheral blood. Receptor source: a human donor with an autoimmune cytopenia or autoimmune hepatitis (not recorded which). The CDR3 runs from the conserved cysteine through the conserved F or W. Rows may omit the clone size; those that give it use once, few, many or a size class.

V	J	size	length	CDR3
TRBV11-3	TRBJ2-7	.	13	CASTQGGVHEQYF
TRBV18	TRBJ2-3	.	17	CASSSGLAGPTGDTQYF
TRBV18	TRBJ1-1	.	14	CASSPGGGRTEAFF
TRBV29-1	TRBJ2-4	medium-sized	14	CSVETGIAKNIQYF
TRBV29-1	TRBJ2-1	medium-sized	13	CSVQHRDNNEQFF
TRBV12-3/TRBV12-4	TRBJ2-1	.	20	CASSFRAGLAGRSSYNEQFF
TRBV29-1	TRBJ1-5	.	13	CSVVAGLGQPQHF
TRBV11-2	TRBJ2-7	.	15	CASSLRGADREEQYF
TRBV6-6	TRBJ2-3	.	15	CASSRGGTSTDTQYF
TRBV5-6	TRBJ2-3	.	15	CASSLGVGVLDTQYF
TRBV6-5	TRBJ2-3	.	15	CAVDGGTGGEDTQYF
TRBV12-3/TRBV12-4	TRBJ2-7	.	14	CASRANGRNYEQYF
TRBV12-3/TRBV12-4	TRBJ2-7	.	15	CASSYRGTGSHEQYF
TRBV29-1	TRBJ2-7	.	14	CSVGTRTGVDEQYF
TRBV11-3	TRBJ2-3	medium-sized	15	CATSGGESVADTQYF
TRBV12-3/TRBV12-4	TRBJ2-3	.	15	CASSWGGGRADTQYF
TRBV10-3	TRBJ2-4	.	16	CAISYGMAGAKNIQYF
TRBV12-3/TRBV12-4	TRBJ2-7	.	14	CASSFPQGAREQYF
TRBV19	TRBJ1-2	medium-sized	13	CASKEQINYGYTF
TRBV27	TRBJ2-2	.	14	CASSLDRGTGELFF
TRBV12-3/TRBV12-4	TRBJ2-1	.	15	CASSPRLAGYNEQFF
TRBV29-1	TRBJ2-7	medium-sized	12	CSVEGKSSEQYF
TRBV6-6	TRBJ2-7	.	16	CASSSTILTYSYEQYF
TRBV6-5	TRBJ2-3	.	17	CASSYGLGGGGMDTQYF
TRBV6-6	TRBJ1-1	.	15	CASSYSVQGQTEAFF
TRBV6-1	TRBJ1-4	.	14	CASVDRATNEKLFF
TRBV27	TRBJ2-1	.	15	CASSPSGSGYNEQFF
TRBV5-1	TRBJ2-2	.	15	CASSFSFANTGELFF
TRBV27	TRBJ2-7	.	13	CASRLGGRAKQYF
TRBV18	TRBJ2-3	.	13	CASSPYAADTQYF
TRBV19	TRBJ1-5	medium-sized	15	CASSGGQGGNQPQHF
TRBV11-3	TRBJ2-2	medium-sized	16	CASSLWTSGGTGELFF
TRBV12-3/TRBV12-4	TRBJ1-2	.	15	CASSLWDTGSGGYTF
TRBV29-1	TRBJ2-2	.	14	CSARLTSTTGELFF
TRBV5-4	TRBJ2-3	.	16	CASSPSGGAVGDTQYF
TRBV19	TRBJ1-3	.	16	CASSIVGSVSGNTIYF